This T cell receptor (beta chain) was observed in a study of blood T cell repertoires in COVID-19. Study at large: Researchers got acute and convalescent COVID-19 samples from the United States, Italy and Spain.

Authors' processing steps: Amplifying reference gene primers gave estimates of nucleated cell counts. Profiled with immunoSEQ multiplex PCR; TCRdb holds only in-frame clones, not every one. V, J and clone size are taken as reported in that table, and D and trimming were inferred from the DNA itself. The sample records 78,000 or so clones, under 85% being singletons. This CDR3 has 12 amino acids. Per the germline V gene, CDR1 is SGHAT and CDR2 is FQNNGV. Trimming shortened V by 7 bases and J by 7 bases, and 14 bases separated the two germline ends. The rearrangement joins TRBV11-2 to TRBJ2-7, with a tentative D call TRBD2 (5 bases). The TCR comes from a human donor in a cohort sampled during active COVID-19. Sequencing used peripheral blood. CDR3 DNA sequence: TGTGCCAGCACCCTGGACTTCCTAGAGCAGTACTTC. Residues: CASTLDFLEQYF.